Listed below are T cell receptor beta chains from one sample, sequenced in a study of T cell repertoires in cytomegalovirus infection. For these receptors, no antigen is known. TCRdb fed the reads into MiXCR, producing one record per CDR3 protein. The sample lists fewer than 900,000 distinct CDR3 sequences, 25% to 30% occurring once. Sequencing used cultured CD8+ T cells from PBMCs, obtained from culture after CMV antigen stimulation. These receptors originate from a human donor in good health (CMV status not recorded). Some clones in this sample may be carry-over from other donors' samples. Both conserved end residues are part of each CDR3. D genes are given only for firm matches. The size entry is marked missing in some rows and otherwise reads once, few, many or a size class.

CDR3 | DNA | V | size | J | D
CASSQDSTGRGTEAFF | TGCGCCAGCAGCCAAGACTCGACAGGGCGCGGCACTGAAGCTTTCTTT | TRBV4-3 | few | TRBJ1-1 | TRBD1
CASSFSPYLYQETQYF | TGTGCCAGCAGCTTTTCTCCATACCTCTACCAAGAGACCCAGTACTTC | TRBV5-5 | few | TRBJ2-5 | NA
CASSEEGSSYNSPLHF | TGTGCCAGCAGTGAAGAGGGGAGCTCCTATAATTCACCCCTCCACTTT | TRBV6-1 | few | TRBJ1-6 | NA
CASSLGPGTGFSSYNEQFF | TGTGCCAGCAGCTTAGGACCCGGGACAGGGTTTAGCTCCTACAATGAGCAGTTCTTC | TRBV7-6 | once | TRBJ2-1 | TRBD1
CASSLRGPGRLYEQYF | TGTGCCAGCAGTTTAAGGGGACCCGGGCGTCTGTACGAGCAGTACTTC | TRBV27 | NA | TRBJ2-7 | NA
CASSFGGTVIRNTGELFF | TGTGCCAGCAGCTTCGGGGGAACCGTCATTAGAAACACCGGGGAGCTGTTTTTT | TRBV7-8 | many | TRBJ2-2 | NA
CASPRVLLTGKNTEAFF | TGTGCCAGCCCTAGGGTCTTACTTACAGGGAAAAACACTGAAGCTTTCTTT | TRBV5-8 | NA | TRBJ1-1 | NA
CATDSAGGLDLYNEQFF | TGTGCCACCGACTCAGCGGGGGGCCTCGATTTGTACAATGAGCAGTTCTTC | TRBV2 | NA | TRBJ2-1 | TRBD2
CASDDRGTQETQYF | TGTGCCAGCGATGACAGGGGCACACAAGAGACCCAGTACTTC | TRBV6-1 | NA | TRBJ2-5 | TRBD1
CASSLPTWRGAYNEQFF | TGCGCCAGCAGCTTGCCGACTTGGCGGGGGGCCTACAATGAGCAGTTCTTC | TRBV5-1 | NA | TRBJ2-1 | TRBD2
CASGVLDRGQETQYF | TGTGCTAGTGGGGTATTGGACAGGGGGCAAGAGACCCAGTACTTC | TRBV12-5 | NA | TRBJ2-5 | TRBD1
CASSLVLLNEQFF | TGTGCCAGCAGCTTAGTTTTGTTGAATGAGCAGTTCTTC | TRBV7-9 | few | TRBJ2-1 | NA
CASSSWTGGSTDTQYF | TGTGCCAGCAGCTCTTGGACAGGGGGGAGCACAGATACGCAGTATTTT | TRBV5-5 | few | TRBJ2-3 | TRBD1
CASTEDTMGGASGLGYTF | TGTGCCAGTACTGAGGACACGATGGGGGGCGCAAGTGGACTTGGCTACACCTTC | TRBV19 | NA | TRBJ1-2 | NA